This T cell receptor (beta chain) stems from a study of T cells after somatic rescue of genetic block. Germline values: CDR1 LNHDA, CDR2 SQIVND (reference sequence). The CDR3 spans 16 residues. The V segment lost 5 bases and the J segment 9 bases; nucleotides outside the gene matches: 18. Profiling relied on immunoSEQ multiplex PCR, and the TCRdb table lists in-frame clones only, not all of them. The sample records 70,000 to 95,000 clones, 75% to 90% being singletons. This rearrangement joins TRBV19 to TRBJ2-7, with 8 bases fitting TRBD2. Sequenced: peripheral blood mononuclear cells (PBMCs). This receptor was taken from a woman younger than 35. The CDR3 sequence is CASSPRVVAGTFGQYF. CDR3 bases: TGTGCCAGTAGTCCCCGTGTGGTAGCGGGAACGTTCGGGCAGTACTTC.